The 22 T cell receptor beta chains below come from one sample, sequenced in a study of shared clonotypes between healthy human individuals. Measured with immunoSEQ multiplex PCR; TCRdb has only the in-frame clones, and not every one. The sample holds a few hundred thousand clones; around 77% are singletons and the top ten take around 12%. Sequenced: PBMCs. These receptors were taken from a woman aged 40-49 years in good health. Some clones in this sample may be carry-over from other donors' samples.

The V and J genes are TRBV23-1 and TRBJ2-1; perhaps TRBD1 as D (6 bases). TRBV23-1 counts as an open reading frame of uncertain function. Deletions cut 0 bases from V and 2 bases from J, with 17 bases between. This CDR3 contains 18 residues. DNA for the CDR3: TGCGCCAGCAGTCAATCGGGGCCTACAGGGATACCCTACAATGAGCAGTTCTTC. It encodes CASSQSGPTGIPYNEQFF.

About this clone itself: A far larger clone is off by one base, so a read error is likely. The rearrangement links TRBV29-1 to TRBJ1-2; D gene uncertain. Per germline, CDR1 SQVTM and CDR2 ANQGSEA. The CDR3 has 12 amino acids. CDR3: CSVKDLLSGYTF. The CDR3 DNA is TGCAGCGTTAAAGATCTGCTAAGTGGCTACACCTTC.

The chain combines TRBV7-2 with TRBJ2-2; D gene ambiguous. The CDR3 is 16 amino acids. V dropped 1 base and J dropped 6 bases, with 15 bases sitting between them. Germline CDR1 reads SGHTA; CDR2 reads FQGNSA. Here the CDR3 reads CASSLETPVPAGELFF. Here the CDR3 DNA reads TGTGCCAGCAGCTTAGAGACCCCCGTACCGGCCGGGGAGCTGTTTTTT.

The CDR3 DNA reads as TGTGCCAGCAGCAAGGACAGTTACTATGGCTACACCTTC. Translated: CASSKDSYYGYTF. The rearrangement joins TRBV7-9 to TRBJ1-2; perhaps TRBD1 as D (6 bases). V was trimmed by 5 bases and J by 3 bases, leaving 10 bases between them. Germline lookup yields CDR1 SEHNR and CDR2 FQNEAQ (reference sequence). This CDR3 spans 13 amino acids.

This sequence joins TRBV11-2 and TRBJ1-1; D not certain. Germline values: CDR1 SGHAT, CDR2 FQNNGV. V was cut by 2 bases and J by 8 bases, with 12 bases left in between. CDR3 length: 13 amino acids. CDR3 nucleotide sequence: TGTGCCAGCAGCTTACTGGTAAACCGGGAAGCTTTCTTT. This translates into CASSLLVNREAFF.

Concerning this clone itself: A read error is likely here: a far larger clone is one base away. The V call is TRBV5-8, the J call TRBJ1-2; perhaps TRBD1 as D (5 bases). Germline CDR1 and CDR2: SGHTS and YDEGEE. This CDR3 spans 14 amino acids. The CDR3, as DNA: TGTGCCGGCAGCTTGGATACAGGAGACTATGGCTACACCTTC. This translates into CAGSLDTGDYGYTF.

The genes are TRBV29-1 and TRBJ2-3; 13 nucleotides match TRBD2. V shed 3 bases, J shed 4 bases, and the junction held 4 bases outside the gene matches. Germline loops: CDR1 SQVTM, CDR2 ANQGSEA. The CDR3 totals 15 residues. The CDR3, as DNA: TGCAGCGTTGAGAGGACTAGCGGGAGCCCAGATACGCAGTATTTT. Translation: CSVERTSGSPDTQYF.

Turning to this clone: This probably arose from a read error, given a far larger clone one base away. This rearrangement joins TRBV5-1 to TRBJ2-5; 7 nucleotides agree with TRBD2. Germline CDR1 reads SGHRS; CDR2 reads YFSETQ. The V gene end was trimmed by 3 bases and the J gene end by 1 base; junction bases not matched to a gene: 3. This CDR3 comprises 14 residues. The CDR3 region is CASSWGGSQETQYF. The CDR3 DNA is TGCGCCAGCAGCTGGGGCGGGAGCCAAGAGACCCAGTACTTC. The whole variable domain, filled in from reference TRBV5-1 and TRBJ2-5, reads KAGVTQTPRYLIKTRGQQVTLSCSPISGHRSVSWYQQTPGQGLQFLFEYFSETQRNKGNFPGRFSGRQFSNSRSEMNVSTLELGDSALYLCASSWGGSQETQYFGPGTRLLVL.

In this sample, this clone turned up once. This sequence joins TRBV6-1 and TRBJ2-5; the match to TRBD2 covers 12 bases. Germline V gene sequence: CDR1 MNHNS, CDR2 SASEGT. The trim removed 2 bases at V and 4 bases at J, leaving 17 bases unmatched. The CDR3 consists of 20 residues. CDR3 region: CASSELGGLRLAGVRETQYF. CDR3 nucleotide sequence: TGTGCCAGCAGTGAACTGGGGGGCTTGCGACTAGCGGGAGTCAGAGAGACCCAGTACTTC.

This clone was detected many times. The V gene is TRBV5-1, the J gene TRBJ2-1; maybe TRBD1 (5 bases). The germline V gene has CDR1 SGHRS and CDR2 YFSETQ. This CDR3 contains 14 residues. V gave up 0 bases and J gave up 9 bases, with 13 bases separating them. CDR3 DNA: TGCGCCAGCAGCTTGGGATTACAGGTCGGTGAGCAGTTCTTC. Translating it yields CASSLGLQVGEQFF. Full variable domain (rest looked up from reference TRBV5-1 and TRBJ2-1): KAGVTQTPRYLIKTRGQQVTLSCSPISGHRSVSWYQQTPGQGLQFLFEYFSETQRNKGNFPGRFSGRQFSNSRSEMNVSTLELGDSALYLCASSLGLQVGEQFFGPGTRLTVL.

The chain employs TRBV14 and TRBJ2-1, with 11 bases identical to TRBD2. The germline gives CDR1 SGHDN, CDR2 FVKESK. CDR3 length: 15 amino acids. V was clipped by 1 base and J by 7 bases; unmatched bases: 3. The CDR3 DNA sequence: TGTGCCAGCAGCCAAGGAACTAGCGGGGGTAATGAGCAGTTCTTC. As protein: CASSQGTSGGNEQFF.

This sequence joins TRBV5-1 and TRBJ2-1, with TRBD2 identical over 10 bases. Germline CDR1 SGHRS, CDR2 YFSETQ. Unmatched junction bases numbered 10, after V lost 3 bases and J lost 10 bases. This CDR3 is built from 15 residues. The CDR3 DNA sequence: TGCGCCAGCAGCTCTACCGGGACTAGCGAGCAGGAGCAGTTCTTC. Protein sequence: CASSSTGTSEQEQFF.

The V call is TRBV5-1, the J call TRBJ1-2; no clear D gene. Germline V gene sequence: CDR1 SGHRS, CDR2 YFSETQ. V shed 0 bases and J shed 2 bases, with 8 bases lying between them. The CDR3 extends over 14 amino acids. CDR3 in DNA: TGCGCCAGCAGCTTGGCCGGGCAGAACTATGGCTACACCTTC. Protein product: CASSLAGQNYGYTF. Full variable domain (outside the CDR3, taken from reference TRBV5-1 and TRBJ1-2): KAGVTQTPRYLIKTRGQQVTLSCSPISGHRSVSWYQQTPGQGLQFLFEYFSETQRNKGNFPGRFSGRQFSNSRSEMNVSTLELGDSALYLCASSLAGQNYGYTFGSGTRLTVV.

The chain joins TRBV19 to TRBJ1-3; no firm D call. From germline, CDR1 is LNHDA and CDR2 SQIVND (reference sequence). The CDR3 has 14 residues. Trimming stripped 4 bases from V and 7 bases from J, with 14 bases between. This CDR3 is CASSRTGVENTIYF. CDR3 nucleotides: TGTGCCAGTAGTAGGACCGGGGTGGAGAACACCATATATTTT.

The rearrangement uses TRBV5-4 and TRBJ2-7; no reliable D call. The germline CDR1 and CDR2 sequences are SGHNT and YYREEE (reference sequence). The ends were cut back, 0 bases at V and 0 bases at J, with 10 bases in the middle. The CDR3 is made up of 15 amino acids. Written as DNA, the CDR3 is TGTGCCAGCAGCTTGGCCCCGGTAGGCTCCTACGAGCAGTACTTC. This gives the protein CASSLAPVGSYEQYF. Complete variable domain (other parts from reference TRBV5-4 and TRBJ2-7): ETGVTQSPTHLIKTRGQQVTLRCSSQSGHNTVSWYQQALGQGPQFIFQYYREEENGRGNFPPRFSGLQFPNYSSELNVNALELDDSALYLCASSLAPVGSYEQYFGPGTRLTVT.

The rearrangement joins TRBV2 to TRBJ1-5; D call uncertain. The V end lost 4 bases, the J end lost 5 bases, and 15 bases lay between the germline ends. This CDR3 region has 15 residues. Germline CDR1 is SNHLY and CDR2 is FYNNEI. The DNA for the CDR3 is TGTGCCAGCAGTGCCGAGGCGGGAGACTATCAGCCCCAGCATTTT. Translating it yields CASSAEAGDYQPQHF.

The chain has TRBV19 and TRBJ2-2; 9 bases line up with TRBD1. The CDR3 runs 14 residues. CDR1 is LNHDA, CDR2 SQIVND, per germline (reference sequence). V was clipped by 10 bases and J by 3 bases; unmatched bases: 6. The CDR3 DNA sequence: TGTGCCACCACACAGGGGGCTTACACCGGGGAGCTGTTTTTT. Translation gives CATTQGAYTGELFF.

This clone was detected only a few times. This chain uses TRBV11-2 with TRBJ1-3; tentatively, D is TRBD1 (5 bases). The V and J ends lost 1 base and 2 bases respectively, with 6 bases between them. The length of the CDR3 is 14 residues. Germline V gene sequence: CDR1 SGHAT, CDR2 FQNNGV. The CDR3: CASSLAGTGNTIYF. The CDR3 region has the DNA TGTGCCAGCAGCTTAGCAGGGACTGGAAACACCATATATTTT.

This clone was found a few times. The genes are TRBV6-1 and TRBJ1-2, with D maybe TRBD1 (6 bases). The germline gives CDR1 MNHNS, CDR2 SASEGT. The CDR3 runs 13 residues. The V end was cut by 3 bases, the J end by 6 bases, with 11 bases between. The CDR3 loop reads CASSEWGQHGYTF. The CDR3 DNA sequence: TGTGCCAGCAGTGAGTGGGGGCAGCATGGCTACACCTTC.

This chain uses TRBV9 with TRBJ2-1; 7 nucleotides agree with TRBD2. V lost 0 bases to trimming and J lost 8 bases; unmatched junction nucleotides: 5. The V gene's germline CDR1 is SGDLS and CDR2 YYNGEE. This CDR3 comprises 14 residues. Here the CDR3 DNA reads TGTGCCAGCAGCGTAGCGGGAGGAAGGGATGAGCAGTTCTTC. It codes for CASSVAGGRDEQFF.

This chain links TRBV10-3 with TRBJ1-1; 9 bases align to TRBD1. In germline, CDR1 is ENHRY, CDR2 SYGVKD. The junction had 4 bases not matched to a gene; V was cut back by 4 bases and J by 1 base. The CDR3 is 15 residues long. The CDR3 nucleotides are TGTGCCATCAGTGCAACAGGGGGCGCGAACACTGAAGCTTTCTTT. It yields the protein CAISATGGANTEAFF.

DNA of the CDR3: TGTGCCAGCAGCTTAGAGGCAGCGGGAGGAATGAATGAGCAGTTCTTC. As protein: CASSLEAAGGMNEQFF. The J gene is TRBJ2-1, the V gene TRBV13; TRBD2 matches at 9 bases. Unmatched junction bases numbered 8, after V lost 1 base and J lost 7 bases. This CDR3 spans 16 amino acids. CDR1 is PRHDT, CDR2 FYEKMQ, per germline (reference sequence).